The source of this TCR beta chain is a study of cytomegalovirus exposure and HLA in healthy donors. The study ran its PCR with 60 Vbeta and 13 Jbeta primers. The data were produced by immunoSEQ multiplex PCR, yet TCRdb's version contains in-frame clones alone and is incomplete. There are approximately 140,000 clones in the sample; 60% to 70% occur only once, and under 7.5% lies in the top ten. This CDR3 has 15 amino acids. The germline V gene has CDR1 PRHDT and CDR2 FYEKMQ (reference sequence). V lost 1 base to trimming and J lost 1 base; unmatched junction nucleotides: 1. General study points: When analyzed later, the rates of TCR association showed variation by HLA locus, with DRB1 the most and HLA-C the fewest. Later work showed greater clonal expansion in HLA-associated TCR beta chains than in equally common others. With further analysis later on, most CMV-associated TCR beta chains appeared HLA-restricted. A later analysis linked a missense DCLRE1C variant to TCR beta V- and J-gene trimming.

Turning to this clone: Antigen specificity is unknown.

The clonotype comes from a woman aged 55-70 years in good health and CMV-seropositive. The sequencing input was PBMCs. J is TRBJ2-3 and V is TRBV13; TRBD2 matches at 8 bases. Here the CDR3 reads CASSLAGGGTDTQYF. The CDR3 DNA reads TGTGCCAGCAGCTTAGCGGGAGGGGGCACAGATACGCAGTATTTT.